The next 32 T cell receptor beta chains were all read from a single sample in a study of CD8+ T cells in alopecia areata. It was cDNA, reverse transcribed from extracted RNA, that served as the sequencing template. Clones were sequenced by immunoSEQ multiplex PCR, and TCRdb holds only the in-frame ones, with some missing. This table holds about 130,000 clones, around 60% found once. This material consisted of CD4+ T cells sorted from blood, taken at week 0. The receptors derive from a human donor with alopecia areata.

The chain joins TRBV23-1 to TRBJ2-5; D might be TRBD1 or TRBD2, each matching 5 bases. TRBV23-1 belongs to the ORF category, with a function that is uncertain. The V gene lost 0 bases and the J gene lost 1 base, with 18 bases spanning the gap. CDR3 size: 18 residues. In DNA, the CDR3 is TGCGCCAGCAGTCAATCCCTGGGGACCAATACGGTCCAAGAGACCCAGTACTTC. Its translation: CASSQSLGTNTVQETQYF.

This clone was detected a few times. This chain uses TRBV23-1 with TRBJ2-2; tentatively, D is TRBD1 or TRBD2 (5 bases each). TRBV23-1 is noted as an ORF with a role that remains uncertain. The CDR3 length is 14 residues. V was pared by 6 bases and J by 4 bases, with 12 bases between. CDR3: CASRAGAATGELFF. The CDR3 DNA reads TGCGCCAGCAGGGCCGGGGCGGCCACCGGGGAGCTGTTTTTT.

The chain has TRBV19 and TRBJ1-5; unclear D gene. CDR3 length equals 13 residues. CDR1 is LNHDA and CDR2 is SQIVND in the germline V gene (reference sequence). Between the trimmed V and J ends, which lost 5 bases and 5 bases, there was a span of 10 bases. CDR3 residues: CASSQRWDQPQHF. The CDR3 region has the DNA TGTGCCAGTAGTCAACGATGGGATCAGCCCCAGCATTTT.

The chain uses TRBV4-3 and TRBJ2-3; 9 bases map to TRBD1. This CDR3 has 16 residues. CDR1 is LGHNA, CDR2 YSLEER, per germline. Germline trimming cut 3 bases from V and 1 base from J; bases unmatched to any gene: 5. The CDR3 DNA reads as TGCGCCAGCAGCCATGTACAGGGGGCGGGCACAGATACGCAGTATTTT. Amino acid sequence: CASSHVQGAGTDTQYF.

The rearrangement uses TRBV19 and TRBJ2-5; D is possibly TRBD2 (6 bases). The CDR3 is made up of 14 amino acids. In germline, CDR1 is LNHDA, CDR2 SQIVND (reference sequence). The V gene lost 3 bases and the J gene lost 3 bases, with 11 bases spanning the gap. This chain's CDR3 is CASSMSSGEETQYF. CDR3 coding DNA: TGTGCCAGTAGTATGTCGTCGGGGGAAGAGACCCAGTACTTC.

This sequence joins TRBV29-1 and TRBJ2-1; unclear D gene. This CDR3 has 14 amino acids. Looked up from germline, CDR1 is SQVTM and CDR2 is ANQGSEA. Deletions cut 1 base from V and 0 bases from J, with 7 bases between. The CDR3 loop is CSVEGYGSYNEQFF. The CDR3 DNA reads TGCAGCGTTGAAGGGTATGGCTCCTACAATGAGCAGTTCTTC.

In this sample, this clone turned up once. The V gene is TRBV29-1, the J gene TRBJ1-3; no clear D. Between the trimmed V and J ends, which lost 0 bases and 0 bases, there was a span of 9 bases. Germline V gene lookup returns CDR1 SQVTM and CDR2 ANQGSEA. The CDR3 runs 15 residues. This chain's CDR3 is CSVEDRVTSGNTIYF. The CDR3 DNA reads as TGCAGCGTTGAAGATCGCGTTACCTCTGGAAACACCATATATTTT.

The chain has TRBV7-2 and TRBJ2-7, with D possibly matching TRBD2 (5 bases). V was shortened by 5 bases and J by 3 bases, with 11 bases between the two germline ends. CDR1 is SGHTA, CDR2 FQGNSA, per germline. This CDR3 is 13 amino acids long. CDR3 sequence (DNA): TGTGCCAGCAGCCTCGGGGAGTTCTACGAGCAGTACTTC. Amino acid sequence: CASSLGEFYEQYF. The complete variable domain, with remaining parts taken from reference TRBV7-2 and TRBJ2-7, reads GAGVSQSPSNKVTEKGKDVELRCDPISGHTALYWYRQSLGQGLEFLIYFQGNSAPDKSGLPSDRFSAERTGGSVSTLTIQRTQQEDSAVYLCASSLGEFYEQYFGPGTRLTVT.

This clone was seen once. This chain links TRBV4-3 with TRBJ1-1; TRBD1 matches 9 bases. Germline CDR1 reads LGHNA; CDR2 reads YSLEER. The CDR3 has 12 residues. Losses at the gene ends were 2 bases for V and 11 bases for J; bases not matched to a gene: 3. The CDR3 nucleotides read TGCGCCAGCAGCCAACAGACAGGGGGGGCTTTCTTT. Residues: CASSQQTGGAFF.

This chain connects TRBV6-5 to TRBJ1-2; TRBD1 aligns across 10 bases. V trimming: 6 bases; J trimming: 4 bases; junction bases outside the gene matches: 8. This CDR3 is 15 amino acids long. The germline V gene encodes CDR1 MNHEY and CDR2 SVGAGI. CDR3 residues: CASREGQGIGYGYTF. The CDR3 coding sequence is TGTGCCAGCAGAGAGGGACAGGGGATCGGCTATGGCTACACCTTC.

The chain uses TRBV29-1 and TRBJ1-2; 7 positions agree with TRBD1. V trimming: 4 bases; J trimming: 4 bases; junction bases outside the gene matches: 6. Germline V lookup: CDR1 SQVTM, CDR2 ANQGSEA. This CDR3 has 13 residues. The CDR3 DNA sequence: TGCAGCGTTGGCCGGACAGGCGCCTATGGCTACACCTTC. Translating it yields CSVGRTGAYGYTF. Supplemented by reference TRBV29-1 and TRBJ1-2, the full variable domain reads SAVISQKPSRDICQRGTSLTIQCQVDSQVTMMFWYRQQPGQSLTLIATANQGSEATYESGFVIDKFPISRPNLTFSTLTVSNMSPEDSSIYLCSVGRTGAYGYTFGSGTRLTVV.

The chain carries TRBV30 and TRBJ2-5, with TRBD2 as a possible D gene (6 bases). Germline V gene lookup returns CDR1 GTSNPN and CDR2 SVGIG (reference sequence). CDR3 length equals 16 residues. V dropped 4 bases and J dropped 2 bases, with 20 bases sitting between them. For the CDR3, the DNA is TGTGCCTGGAACCTCCACGGGGGTCGGGGACAAGAGACCCAGTACTTC. Protein product: CAWNLHGGRGQETQYF. The full variable domain, in which reference TRBV30 and TRBJ2-5 provide the parts outside the CDR3, is SQTIHQWPATLVQPVGSPLSLECTVEGTSNPNLYWYRQAAGRGLQLLFYSVGIGQISSEVPQNLSASRPQDRQFILSSKKLLLSDSGFYLCAWNLHGGRGQETQYFGPGTRLLVL.

This rearrangement joins TRBV7-9 to TRBJ1-1; no clear D gene. Germline V gives CDR1 SEHNR, CDR2 FQNEAQ (reference sequence). The CDR3 consists of 14 residues. V lost 1 base and J 3 bases, leaving 9 bases between the germline ends. CDR3 region: CASSLDGRDTEAFF. The CDR3 coding sequence is TGTGCCAGCAGCTTAGATGGACGGGACACTGAAGCTTTCTTT.

The chain recombines TRBV5-1 with TRBJ1-1; D may be TRBD1 (5 bases). Germline CDR1 SGHRS, CDR2 YFSETQ. Trimming left V 0 bases short and J 4 bases short, with 10 bases between. The CDR3 totals 14 residues. CDR3 in DNA: TGCGCCAGCAGCTTGGAAGCAGGGAGCACTGAAGCTTTCTTT. Protein product: CASSLEAGSTEAFF.

This clone came up a few times. The chain joins TRBV5-6 to TRBJ2-7, with 7 bases matching TRBD1. The trim removed 1 base at V and 7 bases at J, leaving 8 bases unmatched. This CDR3 has 14 residues. CDR1 and CDR2 from the germline V gene are SGHDT and YYEEEE. The DNA for the CDR3 is TGTGCCAGCAGCTTGACGACAGGGTCGGAGGAGCAGTACTTC. Translation gives CASSLTTGSEEQYF.

V usage is TRBV10-3 and J usage is TRBJ2-3; 11 nucleotides agree with TRBD2. CDR1 is ENHRY and CDR2 is SYGVKD in the germline V gene. This CDR3 is built from 15 residues. J was trimmed by 5 bases and V by 6 bases; bases with no gene match: 7. CDR3 nucleotide sequence: TGTGCCATCAGGGGACTAGCGGATTCGGGAGATACGCAGTATTTT. Amino acid sequence: CAIRGLADSGDTQYF.

This clone was seen more than once but under ten times. J is TRBJ2-5 and V is TRBV30; TRBD1 agrees at 11 bases. The CDR3 totals 12 residues. The V gene's germline CDR1 is GTSNPN and CDR2 SVGIG (reference sequence). With 8 bases clipped from V and 5 bases from J, the junction kept 4 bases outside the gene matches. The CDR3 nucleotides read TGTGCCGGACAGGGGGCCGGGGAGACCCAGTACTTC. Amino acid sequence: CAGQGAGETQYF. Full variable domain (remainder filled in from reference TRBV30 and TRBJ2-5): SQTIHQWPATLVQPVGSPLSLECTVEGTSNPNLYWYRQAAGRGLQLLFYSVGIGQISSEVPQNLSASRPQDRQFILSSKKLLLSDSGFYLCAGQGAGETQYFGPGTRLLVL.

The chain recombines TRBV7-9 with TRBJ2-6, with D possibly TRBD1 on 6 matching bases. Germline V gene data show CDR1 as SEHNR and CDR2 as FQNEAQ (reference sequence). CDR3 size: 17 residues. Trimming pared 2 bases from V and 2 bases from J, leaving 13 bases between. The CDR3 DNA is TGTGCCAGCAGCTTACAGGGGTACTCCCCTGGGGCCAACGTCCTGACTTTC. Translation gives CASSLQGYSPGANVLTF.

The chain employs TRBV5-1 and TRBJ1-2; D is unclear. This CDR3 spans 15 amino acids. The V and J ends lost 1 base and 0 bases respectively, with 10 bases between them. Germline CDR1 is SGHRS and CDR2 is YFSETQ. CDR3 in DNA: TGCGCCAGCAGCTTGAGTCAGCCGTCTAACTATGGCTACACCTTC. Amino acids: CASSLSQPSNYGYTF.

The rearrangement links TRBV9 to TRBJ2-3; 14 nucleotides line up with TRBD2. The CDR3 is 15 residues long. The germline V gene has CDR1 SGDLS and CDR2 YYNGEE. After removal of 3 bases from V and 7 bases from J, the junction contained 4 bases not matched to a gene. The CDR3 sequence is CASSATSGGANTQYF. CDR3 in DNA: TGTGCCAGCAGCGCGACTAGCGGGGGGGCAAATACGCAGTATTTT.

V usage is TRBV5-1 and J usage is TRBJ2-3; D is unresolved. The CDR3 consists of 12 residues. Trimming shortened V by 4 bases and J by 4 bases, and 7 bases separated the two germline ends. Per the germline V gene, CDR1 is SGHRS and CDR2 is YFSETQ. Written as DNA, the CDR3 is TGCGCCAGCAGCCCCACACCAGATACGCAGTATTTT. Its protein product is CASSPTPDTQYF.

This rearrangement joins TRBV7-2 to TRBJ2-1; TRBD1 might be the D (6 bases). Germline V gene sequence: CDR1 SGHTA, CDR2 FQGNSA. Trimming pared 5 bases from V and 10 bases from J, leaving 18 bases between. The CDR3 runs to 14 residues. CDR3 in DNA: TGTGCCAGCAGCCTCAGAAGGACAGCCCGGGAGCAGTTCTTC. Protein: CASSLRRTAREQFF.

This clone has only one observation. The chain recombines TRBV5-1 with TRBJ2-6, with D maybe TRBD2 (5 bases). The germline V and J ends were trimmed by 0 bases and 2 bases, with 6 bases remaining between them. From germline, CDR1 is SGHRS and CDR2 YFSETQ. The CDR3 has 15 residues. In nucleotides, the CDR3 is TGCGCCAGCAGCTTGGTCGGGGCTGGGGCCAACGTCCTGACTTTC. Amino acids: CASSLVGAGANVLTF.

This clone was detected only a few times. This sample also contains other DNA sequences that code for the same CDR3. In nucleotides, the CDR3 is TGTGCCAGCGGTCAGCCCCAGCATTTT. This translates into CASGQPQHF. The chain joins TRBV2 to TRBJ1-5; D is undetermined. Germline V gives CDR1 SNHLY, CDR2 FYNNEI. This CDR3 has 9 residues. V was pared by 8 bases and J by 6 bases, with 2 bases between.

The rearrangement joins TRBV15 to TRBJ2-1; 8 bases map to TRBD1. Unmatched junction bases numbered 5, after V lost 4 bases and J lost 3 bases. Germline V gene data show CDR1 as LNHNV and CDR2 as YYDKDF (reference sequence). The CDR3 is 15 amino acids. Here the CDR3 reads CATSTGQDYYNEQFF. The CDR3 coding sequence is TGTGCCACCAGCACGGGACAGGACTACTACAATGAGCAGTTCTTC.

The chain couples TRBV7-9 to TRBJ1-1; a weak D match, TRBD1 (6 bases). In germline, CDR1 is SEHNR, CDR2 FQNEAQ (reference sequence). The CDR3 is 11 residues long. Between the trimmed V and J ends, which lost 9 bases and 4 bases, there was a span of 9 bases. CDR3 protein: CASGGATEAFF. The DNA of the CDR3 is TGTGCCAGTGGGGGGGCCACTGAAGCTTTCTTT.

The CDR3, as DNA: TGTGCCAGCAGGAATGGGGGCCCCCTGGAGACCCAGTACTTC. Its protein is CASRNGGPLETQYF. This chain links TRBV6-5 with TRBJ2-5; D is perhaps TRBD1 (6 bases). CDR3 length equals 14 residues. V lost 6 bases and J lost 5, with 16 bases in between. CDR1 is MNHEY, CDR2 SVGAGI, per germline.

This clone was observed a handful of times. The V call is TRBV6-5, the J call TRBJ1-6, with a tentative D call TRBD1 (5 bases). V shed 0 bases and J shed 8 bases, with 11 bases lying between them. CDR3 length: 15 amino acids. CDR1 is MNHEY and CDR2 is SVGAGI in the germline V gene. The CDR3: CASSYSLTRDSPLHF. The CDR3 DNA follows: TGTGCCAGCAGTTACTCACTTACCAGGGATTCACCCCTCCACTTT.

This sequence joins TRBV7-9 and TRBJ2-2; 8 bases line up with TRBD2. Per germline, CDR1 SEHNR and CDR2 FQNEAQ (reference sequence). The CDR3 consists of 15 residues. Germline trimming cut 1 base from V and 7 bases from J; bases unmatched to any gene: 5. The DNA for the CDR3 is TGTGCCAGCAGCTTAGTAGCGGGATCGGTCGGGGAGCTGTTTTTT. As protein: CASSLVAGSVGELFF.

Here the CDR3 reads CASSPSWGEETQYF. CDR3 DNA: TGTGCCAGCAGCCCCTCCTGGGGGGAAGAGACCCAGTACTTC. The gene calls are TRBV7-2 and TRBJ2-5, with D possibly TRBD2 on 6 matching bases. The ends were cut back, 5 bases at V and 3 bases at J, with 13 bases in the middle. Germline CDR1 reads SGHTA; CDR2 reads FQGNSA. The CDR3 spans 14 residues.

Remarks on this clone: This specimen includes other DNA sequences encoding the same CDR3. The chain carries TRBV30 and TRBJ1-2; 8 bases fit TRBD1. The junction had 4 bases not matched to a gene; V was cut back by 2 bases and J by 5 bases. Germline lookup yields CDR1 GTSNPN and CDR2 SVGIG (reference sequence). This CDR3 region has 13 residues. CDR3 coding DNA: TGTGCCTGGAGTAGGGACAGGCCATATGGCTACACCTTC. It encodes CAWSRDRPYGYTF. The variable domain in full, with the rest retrieved from reference TRBV30 and TRBJ1-2, is SQTIHQWPATLVQPVGSPLSLECTVEGTSNPNLYWYRQAAGRGLQLLFYSVGIGQISSEVPQNLSASRPQDRQFILSSKKLLLSDSGFYLCAWSRDRPYGYTFGSGTRLTVV.

The V gene is TRBV30, the J gene TRBJ1-2; no reliable D call. This CDR3 has 11 amino acids. CDR1 is GTSNPN and CDR2 is SVGIG in the germline V gene (reference sequence). V was cut by 2 bases and J by 7 bases, with 8 bases left in between. This CDR3 is CAWSFLSGYTF. The CDR3 nucleotides are TGTGCCTGGAGTTTTCTCAGTGGCTACACCTTC.